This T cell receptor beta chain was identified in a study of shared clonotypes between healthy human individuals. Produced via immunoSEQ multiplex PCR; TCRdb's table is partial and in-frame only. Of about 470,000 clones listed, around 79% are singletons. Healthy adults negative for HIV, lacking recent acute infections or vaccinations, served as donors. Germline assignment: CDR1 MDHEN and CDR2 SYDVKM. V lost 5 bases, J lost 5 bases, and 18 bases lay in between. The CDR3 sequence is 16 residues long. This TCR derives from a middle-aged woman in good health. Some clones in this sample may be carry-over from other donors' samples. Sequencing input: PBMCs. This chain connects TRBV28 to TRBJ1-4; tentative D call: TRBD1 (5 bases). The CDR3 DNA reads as TGTGCCAGCAGTCCAGGGATAACAGGCTACAATGAAAAACTGTTTTTT. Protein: CASSPGITGYNEKLFF.